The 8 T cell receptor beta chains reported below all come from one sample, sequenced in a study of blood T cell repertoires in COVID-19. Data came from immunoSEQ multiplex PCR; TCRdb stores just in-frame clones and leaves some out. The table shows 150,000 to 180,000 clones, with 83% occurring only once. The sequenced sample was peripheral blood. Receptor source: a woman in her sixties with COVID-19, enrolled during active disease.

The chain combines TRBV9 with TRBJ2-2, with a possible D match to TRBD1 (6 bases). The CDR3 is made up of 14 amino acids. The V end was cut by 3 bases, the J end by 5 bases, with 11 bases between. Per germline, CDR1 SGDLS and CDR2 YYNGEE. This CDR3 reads CASSAGVATGELFF. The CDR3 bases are TGTGCCAGCAGCGCAGGGGTCGCGACCGGGGAGCTGTTTTTT.

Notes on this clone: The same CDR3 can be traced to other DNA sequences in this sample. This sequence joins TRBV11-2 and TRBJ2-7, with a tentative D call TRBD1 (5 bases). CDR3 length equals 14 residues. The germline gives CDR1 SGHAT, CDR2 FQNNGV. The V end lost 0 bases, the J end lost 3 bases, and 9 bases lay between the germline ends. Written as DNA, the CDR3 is TGTGCCAGCAGCTTAGATCGTACAGGCTACGAGCAGTACTTC. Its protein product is CASSLDRTGYEQYF.

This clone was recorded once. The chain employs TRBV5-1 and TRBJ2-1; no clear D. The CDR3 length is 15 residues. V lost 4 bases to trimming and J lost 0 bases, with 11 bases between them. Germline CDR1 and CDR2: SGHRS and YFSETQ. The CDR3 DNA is TGCGCCAGCAGCCCTCTTAGCAGCTCCTACAATGAGCAGTTCTTC. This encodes CASSPLSSSYNEQFF. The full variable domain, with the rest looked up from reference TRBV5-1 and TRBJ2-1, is KAGVTQTPRYLIKTRGQQVTLSCSPISGHRSVSWYQQTPGQGLQFLFEYFSETQRNKGNFPGRFSGRQFSNSRSEMNVSTLELGDSALYLCASSPLSSSYNEQFFGPGTRLTVL.

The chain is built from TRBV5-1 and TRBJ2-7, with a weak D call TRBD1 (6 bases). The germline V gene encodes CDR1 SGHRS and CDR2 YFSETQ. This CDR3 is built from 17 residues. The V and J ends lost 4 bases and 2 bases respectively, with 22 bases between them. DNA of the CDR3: TGCGCCAGCAGCCGAGCCGGAGGTGGGACACTAACCTACGAGCAGTACTTC. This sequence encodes CASSRAGGGTLTYEQYF.

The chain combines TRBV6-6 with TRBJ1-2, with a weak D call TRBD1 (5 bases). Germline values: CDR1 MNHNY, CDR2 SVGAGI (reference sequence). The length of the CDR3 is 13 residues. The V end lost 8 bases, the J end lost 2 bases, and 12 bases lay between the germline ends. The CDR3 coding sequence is TGTGCCAGCGCTCTAGGGGCGAACTATGGCTACACCTTC. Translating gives CASALGANYGYTF.

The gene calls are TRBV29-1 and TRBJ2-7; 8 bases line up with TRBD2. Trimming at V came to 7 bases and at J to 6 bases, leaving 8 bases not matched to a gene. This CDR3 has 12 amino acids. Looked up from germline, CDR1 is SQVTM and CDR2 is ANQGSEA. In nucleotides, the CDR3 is TGCAGCGGCTCCGGGACTAGAGGCGAGCAGTACTTC. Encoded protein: CSGSGTRGEQYF.

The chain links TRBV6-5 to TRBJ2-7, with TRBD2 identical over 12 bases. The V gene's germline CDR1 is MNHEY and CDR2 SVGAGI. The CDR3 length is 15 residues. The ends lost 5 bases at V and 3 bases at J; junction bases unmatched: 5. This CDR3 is CASSKTSGSVYEQYF. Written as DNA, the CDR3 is TGTGCCAGCAGTAAGACTAGCGGGAGCGTCTACGAGCAGTACTTC.

CDR3 coding DNA: TGTGCCAGCAGCCCGGTTGGGACTACCCTCACCGGGGAGCTGTTTTTT. It yields the protein CASSPVGTTLTGELFF. J is TRBJ2-2 and V is TRBV2, with 7 bases fitting TRBD2. Trimming removed 6 bases from V and 4 bases from J; junction bases left unmatched: 11. The CDR3 covers 16 residues. Germline V CDR1 and CDR2: SNHLY, FYNNEI. The full variable domain, its missing parts supplied by reference TRBV2 and TRBJ2-2, is EPEVTQTPSHQVTQMGQEVILRCVPISNHLYFYWYRQILGQKVEFLVSFYNNEISEKSEIFDDQFSVERPDGSNFTLKIRSTKLEDSAMYFCASSPVGTTLTGELFFGEGSRLTVL.